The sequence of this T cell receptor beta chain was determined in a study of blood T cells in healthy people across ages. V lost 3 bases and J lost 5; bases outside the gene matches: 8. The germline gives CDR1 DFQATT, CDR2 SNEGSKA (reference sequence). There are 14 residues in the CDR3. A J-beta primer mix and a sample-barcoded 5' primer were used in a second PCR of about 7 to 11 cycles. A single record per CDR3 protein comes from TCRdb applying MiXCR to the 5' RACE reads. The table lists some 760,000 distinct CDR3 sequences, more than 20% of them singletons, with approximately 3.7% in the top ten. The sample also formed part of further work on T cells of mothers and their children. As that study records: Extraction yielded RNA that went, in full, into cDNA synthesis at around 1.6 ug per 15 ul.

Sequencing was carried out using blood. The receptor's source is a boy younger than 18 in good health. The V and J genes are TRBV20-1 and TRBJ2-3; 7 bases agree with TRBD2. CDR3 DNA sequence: TGCAGTGCTAGGAAACTAGCGCCGGGAGATACGCAGTATTTT. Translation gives CSARKLAPGDTQYF.